This entry describes one T cell receptor beta chain. Its antigen is currently unknown. Primers included in the PCR were 60 Vbeta and 13 Jbeta primers. Profiling relied on immunoSEQ multiplex PCR, and the TCRdb table lists in-frame clones only, not all of them. The sample lists approximately 44,000 clones; roughly 87% were seen once. The CDR3 totals 14 residues. Germline lookup yields CDR1 SGHDT and CDR2 YYEEEE. Trimming stripped 5 bases from V and 1 base from J, with 10 bases between. This record comes from a study of cytomegalovirus exposure and HLA in healthy donors. Whole-study results and caveats: As a later analysis revealed, most CMV-associated TCR beta chains appeared HLA-restricted.

The sequenced sample was PBMCs. This receptor was taken from a woman in her thirties or forties in good health and CMV-seropositive. V is TRBV5-6 and J is TRBJ1-5; the D gene is possibly TRBD1 (6 bases). The DNA of the CDR3 is TGTGCCAGCAGTACTACAGGGAGCAATCAGCCCCAGCATTTT. Residues: CASSTTGSNQPQHF.